This T cell receptor (beta chain) was profiled in a study of technical replicates of blood from a few donors. Profiled with immunoSEQ multiplex PCR; TCRdb holds only in-frame clones, not every one. In the table there are some 54,000 clones, over 85% of which are singletons. The CDR3 sequence is 15 residues long. The germline V gene encodes CDR1 SGDLS and CDR2 YYNGEE. Trimming at V came to 3 bases and at J to 0 bases, leaving 4 bases not matched to a gene. This clonotype was obtained from a human donor in good health. Some clones in this sample may be carry-over from other donors' samples. This chain connects TRBV9 to TRBJ2-3, with 7 bases that match TRBD1. Material: PBMCs. This CDR3 reads CASSERQGSTDTQYF. The DNA of the CDR3 is TGTGCCAGCAGCGAGCGACAGGGAAGCACAGATACGCAGTATTTT.